This entry concerns a single TCR beta chain. Its antigen is currently unknown. Looked up from germline, CDR1 is SGHRS and CDR2 is YFSETQ. This CDR3 spans 11 amino acids. UMI-labeled 5' RACE yielded the TRB cDNA libraries. One entry per CDR3 protein, without DNA, is what TCRdb gives after re-calling the 5' RACE reads. The sample has 85,000 to 90,000 distinct CDR3 sequences. These data are taken from a study of CXCR3-negative and CXCR3-positive naive CD8 T cells. Study-level points and caveats: CXCR3 expression dropped partially after cryopreservation, and most assays relied on fresh PBMCs. In naive cells, CXCR3-negative and CXCR3-positive subsets had similar TRBV-TRBJ usage; memory cells differed. CXCR3-positive naive cells had TRB CDR3s that were more hydrophobic than CXCR3-negative naive cells had.

The chain employs TRBV5-1 and TRBJ1-1; without DNA, the TCRdb call of TRBD1 cannot be checked. The clonotype originates from a human donor in good health. Some clones in this sample may be carry-over from other donors' samples. Sequencing was carried out using naive CXCR3+ CD8+ T cells from blood. Subset reported: CD45RO-CCR7+CD27+CD95- naive CD8+ T cells expressing CXCR3 (TNR3+). The CDR3 reads CASGGNTEAFF. Complete variable domain (other parts from reference TRBV5-1 and TRBJ1-1): KAGVTQTPRYLIKTRGQQVTLSCSPISGHRSVSWYQQTPGQGLQFLFEYFSETQRNKGNFPGRFSGRQFSNSRSEMNVSTLELGDSALYLCASGGNTEAFFGQGTRLTVV.